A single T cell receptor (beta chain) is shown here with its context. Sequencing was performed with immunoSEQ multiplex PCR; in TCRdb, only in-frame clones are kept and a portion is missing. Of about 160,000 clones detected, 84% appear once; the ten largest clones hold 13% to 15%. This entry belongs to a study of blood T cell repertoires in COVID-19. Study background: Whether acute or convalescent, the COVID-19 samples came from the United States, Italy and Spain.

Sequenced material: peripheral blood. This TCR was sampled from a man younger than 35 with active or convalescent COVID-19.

CDR3 coding DNA: TGTGCCAGCAGCTCTACAGGGGTTTATGGCTACACCTTC. It codes for CASSSTGVYGYTF. The genes are TRBV11-2 and TRBJ1-2, with 7 positions matching TRBD1. From germline, CDR1 is SGHAT and CDR2 FQNNGV. This CDR3 is 13 amino acids long. V trimming: 4 bases; J trimming: 5 bases; junction bases outside the gene matches: 4.